Listed below are T cell receptor beta chains from one sample, sequenced in a study of spatial heterogeneity in lung cancer. TCRdb processed the 5' RACE reads anew with MiXCR; each CDR3 protein has one entry. The sample carries over 6,000 distinct CDR3 sequences, roughly 13% recorded once. The material was lung tumor tissue, obtained at surgery. The receptors originated from a male donor with early-stage non-small cell lung cancer. Each CDR3 is given with its conserved first and last residue. The order of the fields is V gene, D gene, CDR3 length, clone size, J gene, CDR3 DNA, CDR3 protein. The D gene is left open where the match is weak. Expanded clones get a size class; other rows say once, few or many, or leave the size out.

>TRBV7-9|-|13|many|TRBJ2-7
TGTGCCAGCAGCTTAGCCCAGGGTTACGAGCAGTACTTC
CASSLAQGYEQYF
>TRBV15|-|13|many|TRBJ2-6
TGTGCCACCAGTCGGCCTGGGGCCAACGTCCTGACTTTC
CATSRPGANVLTF
>TRBV5-1|-|17|many|TRBJ2-2
TGCGCCAGCAGCTACGAAACCGGGACAACGAACACCGGGGAGCTGTTTTTT
CASSYETGTTNTGELFF
>TRBV6-2/TRBV6-3|-|13|many|TRBJ2-2
TGTGCCAGCATCAAAACCCACCCCGGGGAGCTGTTTTTT
CASIKTHPGELFF
>TRBV18|TRBD2|16|many|TRBJ2-1
TGTGCCAGCTCACCGCCCGGGACTAGCTTTCTCTATGAGCAGTTCTTC
CASSPPGTSFLYEQFF
>TRBV28|TRBD2|14|-|TRBJ2-4
TGTGCCAGCAGATCCCCTAGCGGGAGAAACATTCAGTACTTC
CASRSPSGRNIQYF
>TRBV6-1|-|14|medium-sized|TRBJ1-4
TGTGCCAGCAGGACAGGTCTTTTTAATGAAAAACTGTTTTTT
CASRTGLFNEKLFF
>TRBV4-1|-|16|-|TRBJ2-1
TGCGCCAGCAGCCAAGACGCCGCCTACTCCTACAATGAGCAGTTCTTC
CASSQDAAYSYNEQFF
>TRBV5-4|-|14|medium-sized|TRBJ2-3
TGTGCCAGCAGCTTAACCGAGAGGACAGATACGCAGTATTTT
CASSLTERTDTQYF
>TRBV11-2|-|13|many|TRBJ1-4
TGTGCCAGCAGCCTAGGAGTTGGCGAAAAACTGTTTTTT
CASSLGVGEKLFF
>TRBV7-2|TRBD1|13|many|TRBJ2-1
TGTGCCAGCAGCTTAGTCTTTTTGGGACAGGGGTTCTTC
CASSLVFLGQGFF
>TRBV20-1|-|17|medium-sized|TRBJ2-1
TGCAGTGCTAGAGATGCGACGAACGGGAGATCCTACAATGAGCAGTTCTTC
CSARDATNGRSYNEQFF
>TRBV28|TRBD1|13|many|TRBJ1-2
TGTGCCAGCAGTTCTGGGACAGCCTATGGCTACACCTTC
CASSSGTAYGYTF
>TRBV6-2/TRBV6-3|-|12|medium-sized|TRBJ2-5
TGTGCCAGCAGCCCAGGGGAAGAGACCCAGTACTTC
CASSPGEETQYF
>TRBV7-2|-|13|medium-sized|TRBJ1-1
TGTGCCAGCAGCGTACAGGGATACACTGAAGCTTTCTTT
CASSVQGYTEAFF
>TRBV27|TRBD1|14|medium-sized|TRBJ2-7
TGTGCCAGCAGTTTAACGGGACAGGGCTACGAGCAGTACTTC
CASSLTGQGYEQYF
>TRBV28|-|13|-|TRBJ1-2
TGTGCCAGCAGTGGGGCAGCTAACTATGGCTACACCTTC
CASSGAANYGYTF
>TRBV10-2|TRBD2|16|medium-sized|TRBJ2-5
TGCGCCAGCAGTGAGGGTGGTAGCGGGATCCAAGAGACCCAGTACTTC
CASSEGGSGIQETQYF
>TRBV27|TRBD1|14|-|TRBJ1-6
TGTGCCAGCAGGACCGGGACAGGGGGCTCACCCCTCCACTTT
CASRTGTGGSPLHF
>TRBV18|-|15|many|TRBJ2-3
TGTGCCAGCTACCCGGGCCAGGCCAGCACAGATACGCAGTATTTT
CASYPGQASTDTQYF
>TRBV12-3/TRBV12-4|-|14|many|TRBJ1-1
TGTGCCAGCAGTTTCGCTGTTATGAACACTGAAGCTTTCTTT
CASSFAVMNTEAFF
>TRBV12-3/TRBV12-4|TRBD1|14|many|TRBJ1-1
TGTGCCAGCAGTCAAGGACAGGGTAACACTGAAGCTTTCTTT
CASSQGQGNTEAFF
>TRBV20-1|TRBD1|14|medium-sized|TRBJ1-2
TGCAGTGCCGTAGATCCAGGGGGCGCCCGAGGCTACACCTTC
CSAVDPGGARGYTF
>TRBV29-1|TRBD1|11|-|TRBJ2-1
TGCAGCGTAGGACAGGGGGTTGAGCAGTTCTTC
CSVGQGVEQFF
>TRBV29-1|-|12|-|TRBJ2-3
TGCAGCGTTCTGGACAGCACAGATACGCAGTATTTT
CSVLDSTDTQYF
>TRBV12-5|-|12|medium-sized|TRBJ2-1
TGTGCTAGTACGGGGGTATACAATGAGCAGTTCTTC
CASTGVYNEQFF
>TRBV5-6|-|13|-|TRBJ1-1
TGTGCCAGCAGCAGTGCTGGGCCAATGCAAGCTTTCTTT
CASSSAGPMQAFF
>TRBV27|TRBD1|16|-|TRBJ1-1
TGTGCCAGCAGTCCCTCCGGGACAGGGGGTAACACTGAAGCTTTCTTT
CASSPSGTGGNTEAFF
>TRBV5-4|-|13|medium-sized|TRBJ2-1
TGTGCCAGCAGCTTTAGGACAGTCGATGAGCAGTTCTTC
CASSFRTVDEQFF
>TRBV10-3|TRBD2|17|many|TRBJ2-3
TGTGCCTCCTCGACGGCTTCTAGCGGGAGTGTCACAGATACGCAGTATTTT
CASSTASSGSVTDTQYF
>TRBV6-6|-|13|many|TRBJ1-1
TGTGCCAGCAGTTACGGGCTAGACTCCGAAGCTTTCTTT
CASSYGLDSEAFF
>TRBV29-1|-|11|once|TRBJ1-4
TGCAGCGCCAGGAGCAATGAAAAACTGTTTTTT
CSARSNEKLFF
>TRBV20-1|-|12|-|TRBJ2-6
TGCAGTGGGCTTGCGGGGGCCAACGTCCTGACTTTC
CSGLAGANVLTF
>TRBV5-1|-|13|medium-sized|TRBJ1-1
TGCGCCAGCAAGGAAGACTTGAACACTGAAGCTTTCTTT
CASKEDLNTEAFF
>TRBV5-1|TRBD1|17|-|TRBJ2-3
TGCGCCAGCAGCTCCTGGACAGGGGGCTCATTTAGAGATACGCAGTATTTT
CASSSWTGGSFRDTQYF
>TRBV6-2/TRBV6-3|-|13|many|TRBJ1-1
TGTGCCAGCAGTTACCTGGCAGGGTTCGCGGCTTTCTTT
CASSYLAGFAAFF
>TRBV20-1|-|13|many|TRBJ1-4
TGCAGTGCTCCACAGGTCTCGCATGAAAAACTGTTTTTT
CSAPQVSHEKLFF
>TRBV2|-|12|many|TRBJ1-2
TGTGCCAGCAGGGACTCACTCGCAAGCTACACCTTC
CASRDSLASYTF